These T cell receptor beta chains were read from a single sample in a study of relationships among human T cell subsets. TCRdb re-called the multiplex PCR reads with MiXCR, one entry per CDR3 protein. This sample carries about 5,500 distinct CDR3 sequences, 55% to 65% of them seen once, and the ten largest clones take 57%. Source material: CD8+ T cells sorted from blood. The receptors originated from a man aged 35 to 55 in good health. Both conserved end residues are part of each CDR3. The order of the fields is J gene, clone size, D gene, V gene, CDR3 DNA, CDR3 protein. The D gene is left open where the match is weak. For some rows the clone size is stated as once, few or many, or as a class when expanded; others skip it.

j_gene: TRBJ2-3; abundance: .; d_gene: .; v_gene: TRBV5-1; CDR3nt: TGCGCCAGCAGCCGGGATAGCACAGATACGCAGTATTTT; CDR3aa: CASSRDSTDTQYF
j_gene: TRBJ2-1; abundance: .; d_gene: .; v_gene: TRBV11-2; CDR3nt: TGTGCCAGCAGCTTACAGGGTTCGTTATTCAATGAGCAGTTCTTC; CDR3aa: CASSLQGSLFNEQFF
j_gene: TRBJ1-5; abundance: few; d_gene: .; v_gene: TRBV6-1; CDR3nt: TGTGCCAGCAGTGAAGGGGTGAGGGTGAGCAATCAGCCCCAGCATTTT; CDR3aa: CASSEGVRVSNQPQHF
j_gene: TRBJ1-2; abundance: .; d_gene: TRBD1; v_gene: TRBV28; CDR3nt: TGTGCCAGCAGTTTCCCGGGACAGGGGTATGGCTACACCTTC; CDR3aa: CASSFPGQGYGYTF
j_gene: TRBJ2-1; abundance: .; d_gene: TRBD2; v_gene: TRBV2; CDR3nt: TGTGCCAGCAGTTGGACTAGCGGGGACCACAATGAGCAGTTCTTC; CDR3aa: CASSWTSGDHNEQFF
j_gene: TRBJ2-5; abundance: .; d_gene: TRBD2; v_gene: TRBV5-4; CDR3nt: TGTGCCAGCAGCTTGGAATTGCGGGAGGGCCGTGAGACCCAGTACTTC; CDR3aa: CASSLELREGRETQYF
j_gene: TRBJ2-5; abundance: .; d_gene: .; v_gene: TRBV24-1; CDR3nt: TGTGCCACCAGTGATCCCCTGGATGTGGGTGGGGAGACCCAGTACTTC; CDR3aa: CATSDPLDVGGETQYF
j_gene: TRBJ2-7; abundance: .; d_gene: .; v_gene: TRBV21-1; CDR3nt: TGTGCCAGCAGCAAAGTAAGGGTTAGCTCCTACGAGCAGTACTTC; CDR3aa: CASSKVRVSSYEQYF
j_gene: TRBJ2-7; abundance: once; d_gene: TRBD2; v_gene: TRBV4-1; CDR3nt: TGCGCCAGCAGCCAAGCACACCCTCCGACTAGCGGCTCCTACGAGCAGTACTTC; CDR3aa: CASSQAHPPTSGSYEQYF
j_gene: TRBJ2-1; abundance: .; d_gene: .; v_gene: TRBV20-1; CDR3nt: TGCAGTGCAAAACTAGTGTACTACAATGAGCAGTTCTTC; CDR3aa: CSAKLVYYNEQFF
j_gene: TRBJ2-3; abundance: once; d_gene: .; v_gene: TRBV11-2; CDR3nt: TGTGCCAGCACCGAAAGGAGAGGCACAGATACGCAGTATTTT; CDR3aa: CASTERRGTDTQYF